This entry lists 5 T cell receptor beta chains sequenced from one sample in a study of blood T cell repertoires in COVID-19. Clones were sequenced by immunoSEQ multiplex PCR, and TCRdb holds only the in-frame ones, with some missing. The table records about 260,000 clones, around 80% of them present only once. Material for sequencing was PBMCs or T cells enriched from blood (not recorded which). The receptors stem from a man between 25 and 39 years old with acute COVID-19.

Concerning this clone: The identical CDR3 is also encoded by other nucleotide sequences in the sample. The chain recombines TRBV5-1 with TRBJ2-1; 9 bases map to TRBD1. CDR1 and CDR2 (germline): SGHRS, YFSETQ. Unmatched junction bases numbered 5, after V lost 3 bases and J lost 4 bases. The CDR3 runs 15 residues. This CDR3 is CASSSTGGVYNEQFF. The CDR3 region has the DNA TGCGCCAGCAGCTCGACAGGGGGGGTTTACAATGAGCAGTTCTTC.

The genes are TRBV5-6 and TRBJ1-6; 9 nucleotides align to TRBD1. V trimming: 0 bases; J trimming: 7 bases; junction bases outside the gene matches: 2. Per the germline V gene, CDR1 is SGHDT and CDR2 is YYEEEE. The CDR3 spans 15 residues. The CDR3 sequence is CASSLEQGANSPLHF. The CDR3 nucleotides are TGTGCCAGCAGCTTGGAACAGGGGGCGAATTCACCCCTCCACTTT.

V usage is TRBV6-9 and J usage is TRBJ2-7; 7 bases are shared with TRBD1. The CDR3 runs to 14 residues. V shed 6 bases, J shed 3 bases, and the junction held 8 bases outside the gene matches. The germline V gene encodes CDR1 MNHGY and CDR2 SVAAGI. CDR3 nucleotides: TGTGCCAGCAGCCAAAATGACAGGGACTACGAGCAGTACGTC. It yields the protein CASSQNDRDYEQYV.

The chain couples TRBV2 to TRBJ2-5, with 15 bases fitting TRBD2. CDR3 length equals 17 residues. Germline V gene sequence: CDR1 SNHLY, CDR2 FYNNEI. V lost 2 bases and J lost 5; bases outside the gene matches: 6. CDR3 sequence: CASSEIGTSGGRETQYF. DNA of the CDR3: TGTGCCAGCAGTGAAATCGGGACTAGCGGGGGGAGGGAGACCCAGTACTTC.

This chain's CDR3 is CATSRPSGFEQFF. DNA for the CDR3: TGTGCCACCAGCAGGCCAAGCGGGTTTGAGCAGTTCTTC. V gene TRBV15 combines with J gene TRBJ2-1; a weak D match, TRBD2 (6 bases). Trimming shortened V by 3 bases and J by 9 bases, and 12 bases separated the two germline ends. In germline, CDR1 is LNHNV, CDR2 YYDKDF (reference sequence). There are 13 residues in the CDR3.